This T cell receptor (beta chain) originates from a study of blood T cells in healthy people across ages. Germline loops: CDR1 SGHRS, CDR2 YFSETQ. The V gene lost 4 bases and the J gene lost 4 bases, with 18 bases spanning the gap. CDR3 size: 16 residues. Combining a sample-barcoded 5' primer with a J-beta primer mix, a second PCR ran for 7 to 11 cycles. Each CDR3 protein is one row after TCRdb ran MiXCR on the 5' RACE reads. The sample shows about 500,000 distinct CDR3 sequences, 24% of them seen only once. The data were also submitted as part of a second study, on T cells of mothers and their children.

The receptor comes from a boy younger than 18 in good health. The V call is TRBV5-1, the J call TRBJ2-1; tentatively, D is TRBD2 (6 bases). Sequencing was carried out using blood. CDR3 residues: CASSQEGSTKYNEQFF. In nucleotides, the CDR3 is TGCGCCAGCAGCCAGGAGGGATCTACGAAATACAATGAGCAGTTCTTC.